This T cell receptor (beta chain) is from a study of CD8 T cells in ankylosing spondylitis. General study findings and limits: Typical of ankylosing spondylitis blood, it appeared, was a TCR beta motif of fewer than 10 highly homologous variants.

The V gene end was trimmed by 1 base and the J gene end by 6 bases; junction bases not matched to a gene: 5. The CDR3 extends over 15 amino acids. Germline V gene sequence: CDR1 SGHRS, CDR2 YFSETQ. There are a few counts of this clonotype. Its antigen is unknown. TCR beta libraries were made by quantitative 5'-RACE with molecular barcodes. TCRdb reprocessed the 5' RACE reads with MiXCR, giving one entry per CDR3 protein. The sample has roughly 700,000 distinct CDR3 sequences, 15% to 20% seen once; the top ten hold 15% to 20%. V and J are TRBV5-1 and TRBJ2-1; 9 bases map to TRBD2. Sequences were obtained from blood, either unsorted or a sorted T cell fraction (not recorded which). The TCR was taken from a male donor with ankylosing spondylitis. The DNA for the CDR3 is TGCGCCAGCAGCTTGCTCGGCGGGAGGGCCAATGAGCAGTTCTTC. Residues: CASSLLGGRANEQFF.